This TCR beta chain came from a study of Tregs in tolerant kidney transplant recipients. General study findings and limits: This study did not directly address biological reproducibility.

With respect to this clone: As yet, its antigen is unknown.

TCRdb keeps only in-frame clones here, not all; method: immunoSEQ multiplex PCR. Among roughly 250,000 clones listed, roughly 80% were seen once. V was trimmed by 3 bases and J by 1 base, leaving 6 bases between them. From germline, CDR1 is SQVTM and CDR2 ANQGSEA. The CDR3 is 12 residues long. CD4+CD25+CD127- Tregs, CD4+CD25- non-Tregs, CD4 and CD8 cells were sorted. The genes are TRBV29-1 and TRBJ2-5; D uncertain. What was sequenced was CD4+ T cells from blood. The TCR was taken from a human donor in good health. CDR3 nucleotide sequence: TGCAGCGTTGAGAAGTTCCAAGAGACCCAGTACTTC. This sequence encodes CSVEKFQETQYF.